The next 12 T cell receptor beta chains were all read from a single sample in a study of molecular identifiers for immune sequencing clone quantification. TCRdb ran MiXCR on the PCR reads and lists one entry per CDR3 protein. The sample carries hundreds of thousands of distinct CDR3 sequences, over 25% recorded once. Sequencing was carried out using naive CD8+ T cells from blood, with Jurkat cell RNA spiked in. As to subset: FACS-sorted CD8+CD4-CCR7+CD45RA+ naive T cells. Source of these receptors: a human donor in good health. Some libraries in this study had Jurkat cell RNA spiked in.

This clonotype was picked up a small number of times. The J gene is TRBJ2-7, the V gene TRBV4-3; no clear D gene. This CDR3 region has 16 residues. V was shortened by 8 bases and J by 4 bases, with 24 bases between the two germline ends. Per germline, CDR1 LGHNA and CDR2 YSLEER. CDR3 DNA: TGCGCCAGCGGGGAAAGGGCCGGTGTTATGGTATACGAGCAGTACTTC. It translates to CASGERAGVMVYEQYF.

This clonotype was observed at least ten times. The chain carries TRBV14 and TRBJ1-4; D ambiguous. Trimming removed 5 bases from V and 0 bases from J, with 7 bases in between. The germline gives CDR1 SGHDN, CDR2 FVKESK. The CDR3 contains 14 residues. The CDR3 protein is CASSGIATNEKLFF. CDR3 nucleotides: TGTGCCAGCAGCGGGATTGCAACTAATGAAAAACTGTTTTTT.

This clonotype was counted ten times or more. The chain is built from TRBV29-1 and TRBJ2-1; 11 positions match TRBD2. The CDR3 has 16 residues. Trimming at V came to 0 bases and at J to 9 bases, leaving 10 bases not matched to a gene. The germline V gene encodes CDR1 SQVTM and CDR2 ANQGSEA. The CDR3 coding sequence is TGCAGCGTTGAAGATTTTGGACTAGCGGGTTTAGTTGAGCAGTTCTTC. Its translation is CSVEDFGLAGLVEQFF.

There are a few counts of this clonotype. The V call is TRBV27, the J call TRBJ2-7, with D maybe TRBD1 (8 bases). Trimming left V 3 bases short and J 11 bases short, with 17 bases between. The CDR3 runs 13 residues. Germline CDR1 is MNHEY and CDR2 is SMNVEV (reference sequence). The DNA for the CDR3 is TGTGCCAGCAGTTTCACAGGGGGGGGTAAGGAGTACTTC. This codes for CASSFTGGGKEYF.

This chain connects TRBV19 to TRBJ2-3; 8 positions match TRBD2. CDR3 length: 15 residues. Germline V CDR1 and CDR2: LNHDA, SQIVND (reference sequence). Trimming at V came to 3 bases and at J to 4 bases, leaving 6 bases not matched to a gene. The DNA for the CDR3 is TGTGCCAGTAGTATCGGCAGCGGGGGCTCAGATACGCAGTATTTT. Translation: CASSIGSGGSDTQYF.

This clonotype was found a few times. The chain carries TRBV27 and TRBJ1-2; no clear D gene. Germline V gene lookup returns CDR1 MNHEY and CDR2 SMNVEV (reference sequence). The ends were cut back, 0 bases at V and 1 base at J, with 6 bases in the middle. The CDR3 length is 14 residues. The CDR3 DNA is TGTGCCAGCAGTTTATCGGGCAGTAACTATGGCTACACCTTC. The encoded protein is CASSLSGSNYGYTF.

This clonotype was picked up a small number of times. This chain joins TRBV20-1 and TRBJ1-3, with D uncertain. Trimming took 5 bases from V and 0 from J, leaving 20 bases between them. Germline assignment: CDR1 DFQATT and CDR2 SNEGSKA (reference sequence). This CDR3 region has 17 residues. CDR3 amino acids: CSARTSGPEDSGNTIYF. The CDR3 nucleotides read TGCAGTGCTCGAACCTCTGGTCCGGAGGACTCTGGAAACACCATATATTTT.

This clonotype was seen at least ten times. The V call is TRBV29-1, the J call TRBJ2-7; 12 nucleotides align to TRBD1. Trimming removed 7 bases from V and 5 bases from J; junction bases left unmatched: 6. This CDR3 has 13 residues. The germline gives CDR1 SQVTM, CDR2 ANQGSEA. This CDR3 reads CSGAGTGGDEQYF. CDR3 nucleotide sequence: TGCAGCGGAGCCGGGACAGGGGGCGACGAGCAGTACTTC.

The count of this clonotype is one. The chain is built from TRBV11-2 and TRBJ2-5; TRBD1 or TRBD2 may be the D gene (6 bases each). Trimming pared 5 bases from V and 7 bases from J, leaving 14 bases between. The CDR3 length is 13 residues. Germline V CDR1 and CDR2: SGHAT, FQNNGV. CDR3 sequence reads: CASSPGALWTQYF. CDR3 sequence (DNA): TGTGCCAGCAGCCCGGGGGCACTGTGGACCCAGTACTTC.

A few counts support this clonotype. The gene calls are TRBV4-3 and TRBJ1-6, with unresolved D. The V gene lost 0 bases and the J gene lost 4 bases, with 13 bases spanning the gap. The CDR3 covers 17 residues. Germline loops: CDR1 LGHNA, CDR2 YSLEER. This CDR3 is CASSQDRSTPYNSPLHF. The CDR3 region has the DNA TGCGCCAGCAGCCAAGATAGGTCAACCCCTTATAATTCACCCCTCCACTTT.

This clonotype showed up just a few times. This rearrangement joins TRBV2 to TRBJ1-1, with D hard to call. Germline V gene data show CDR1 as SNHLY and CDR2 as FYNNEI. Trimming removed 1 base at V and 9 bases at J, with 9 bases between. The CDR3 contains 12 residues. This CDR3 reads CASSEGPGKAFF. The CDR3 DNA reads as TGTGCCAGCAGTGAAGGGCCCGGGAAAGCTTTCTTT.

Only a few counts were recorded for this clonotype. This chain joins TRBV7-2 and TRBJ2-1; 7 bases line up with TRBD1. Germline CDR1 is SGHTA and CDR2 is FQGNSA. The CDR3 runs 15 residues. J gave up 6 bases and V 5 bases, and 10 bases lay outside the gene matches. The CDR3 is CASSPGTDRSNEQFF. CDR3 sequence (DNA): TGTGCCAGCAGCCCAGGGACAGATCGAAGCAATGAGCAGTTCTTC.